The next 17 T cell receptor beta chains were all read from a single sample in a study of blood T cell repertoires in COVID-19. Sequenced by immunoSEQ multiplex PCR; TCRdb stores in-frame clones only, minus some. This table holds approximately 140,000 clones, about 80% found once. The specimen was peripheral blood. Receptors were obtained from a man aged 65 to 85 with acute or convalescent COVID-19.

The genes are TRBV19 and TRBJ2-7; 9 bases are a match to TRBD1. CDR3 length equals 16 residues. Per the germline V gene, CDR1 is LNHDA and CDR2 is SQIVND (reference sequence). Trimming cost V 8 bases and J 2 bases; bases outside gene matches: 13. CDR3 nucleotide sequence: TGTGCCAGTGCAGGGGACCCACGGACAGGGGCCTACGAGCAGTACTTC. Translating gives CASAGDPRTGAYEQYF.

This chain uses TRBV11-2 with TRBJ2-5, with a possible D match to TRBD2 (5 bases). V lost 4 bases and J lost 4, with 22 bases in between. The CDR3 is 17 amino acids. Germline CDR1 SGHAT, CDR2 FQNNGV. In nucleotides, the CDR3 is TGTGCCAGCAGCTCGCTAGCAGGAAGCGCCCAAGGAGAGACCCAGTACTTC. It yields the protein CASSSLAGSAQGETQYF.

The chain carries TRBV5-1 and TRBJ1-4, with 7 bases that match TRBD1. This CDR3 has 15 amino acids. The V gene end was trimmed by 4 bases and the J gene end by 8 bases; junction bases not matched to a gene: 11. Germline lookup yields CDR1 SGHRS and CDR2 YFSETQ. The CDR3 reads CASSLGAGGDEKLFF. In DNA form, the CDR3 reads TGCGCCAGCAGCCTGGGGGCAGGGGGTGACGAAAAACTGTTTTTT.

This clone was counted a few times. This chain links TRBV11-2 with TRBJ1-4, with 7 bases matching TRBD1. J gave up 8 bases and V 4 bases, and 10 bases lay outside the gene matches. Germline V CDR1 and CDR2: SGHAT, FQNNGV. The CDR3 is 15 amino acids. The DNA of the CDR3 is TGTGCCAGCAGCTCTGACAGGGTTATAGGGGAAAAACTGTTTTTT. This encodes CASSSDRVIGEKLFF.

This clone has only one observation. This rearrangement joins TRBV6-5 to TRBJ2-1; 11 bases map to TRBD2. The CDR3 sequence is 15 residues long. The germline gives CDR1 MNHEY, CDR2 SVGAGI. The V segment lost 2 bases and the J segment 7 bases; nucleotides outside the gene matches: 4. The CDR3 DNA reads TGTGCCAGCAGTTACGTGGCTAGCGGGGGGAATGAGCAGTTCTTC. It yields the protein CASSYVASGGNEQFF.

The chain is built from TRBV27 and TRBJ2-7, with a possible D match to TRBD2 (6 bases). Trimming cost V 5 bases and J 9 bases, with 26 bases left between them. Germline V CDR1 and CDR2: MNHEY, SMNVEV (reference sequence). The CDR3 sequence is 16 residues long. The DNA for the CDR3 is TGTGCCAGCAGTCCCACCATCGGGGGTGGCGTAAGAGGGCAGTACTTC. Amino acid sequence: CASSPTIGGGVRGQYF.

The rearrangement joins TRBV19 to TRBJ2-3, with a possible D match to TRBD2 (5 bases). This CDR3 spans 14 amino acids. CDR1 and CDR2 from the germline V gene are LNHDA and SQIVND (reference sequence). Trimming took off 3 bases at V and 3 bases at J, with 10 bases between the two ends. CDR3 sequence: CASSIEGRTDTQYF. The CDR3 nucleotides read TGTGCCAGTAGTATTGAGGGCAGGACAGATACGCAGTATTTT.

The chain is built from TRBV7-6 and TRBJ2-3; TRBD1 aligns across 8 bases. The CDR3 consists of 17 residues. With V trimmed by 1 base and J by 5 bases, 11 bases remained unmatched. Germline lookup yields CDR1 SGHVS and CDR2 FNYEAQ. CDR3 loop: CASSLGVSGGMGDTQYF. In DNA form, the CDR3 reads TGTGCCAGCAGCTTAGGCGTATCAGGGGGCATGGGAGATACGCAGTATTTT.

This rearrangement joins TRBV19 to TRBJ1-2; 8 bases fit TRBD1. This CDR3 region has 15 residues. Germline assignment: CDR1 LNHDA and CDR2 SQIVND (reference sequence). V lost 7 bases and J lost 0; bases outside the gene matches: 7. This CDR3 is CASKQGQAANYGYTF. Here the CDR3 DNA reads TGTGCCAGTAAACAGGGACAGGCCGCTAACTATGGCTACACCTTC. Filled out from reference TRBV19 and TRBJ1-2, the complete variable domain reads DGGITQSPKYLFRKEGQNVTLSCEQNLNHDAMYWYRQDPGQGLRLIYYSQIVNDFQKGDIAEGYSVSREKKESFPLTVTSAQKNPTAFYLCASKQGQAANYGYTFGSGTRLTVV.

The V gene is TRBV19, the J gene TRBJ1-4; 7 positions match TRBD1. This CDR3 comprises 15 residues. The V segment lost 2 bases and the J segment 5 bases; nucleotides outside the gene matches: 5. Germline V gene lookup returns CDR1 LNHDA and CDR2 SQIVND (reference sequence). The chain's CDR3 is CASSIRGRENEKLFF. In DNA, the CDR3 is TGTGCCAGTAGTATAAGGGGGCGGGAAAATGAAAAACTGTTTTTT.

The CDR3 sequence is CASSFPGTGHNSPLHF. The CDR3 DNA sequence: TGTGCCAGCAGCTTCCCCGGGACAGGGCATAATTCACCCCTCCACTTT. V is TRBV11-2 and J is TRBJ1-6; TRBD1 matches at 9 bases. The CDR3 extends over 16 amino acids. Germline V gives CDR1 SGHAT, CDR2 FQNNGV. Losses at the gene ends were 3 bases for V and 5 bases for J; bases not matched to a gene: 5.

The CDR3 spells CASRSGTSGTYNEQFF. For the CDR3, the DNA is TGTGCCAGCAGATCCGGGACTAGCGGGACTTACAATGAGCAGTTCTTC. The chain combines TRBV27 with TRBJ2-1; 13 bases are a match to TRBD2. CDR1 is MNHEY, CDR2 SMNVEV, per germline (reference sequence). The CDR3 has 16 amino acids. The junction had 6 bases not matched to a gene; V was cut back by 6 bases and J by 4 bases.

V and J are TRBV12-3 or TRBV12-4 and TRBJ1-4; 8 nucleotides match TRBD1. V dropped 5 bases and J dropped 10; count of bases not matched to a gene: 3. The length of the CDR3 is 12 residues. The CDR3 spells CASSPGQGKLFF. CDR3 nucleotide sequence: TGTGCCAGCAGTCCCGGACAGGGAAAACTGTTTTTT.

The V and J genes are TRBV6-6 and TRBJ1-2, with 10 positions matching TRBD1. J gave up 8 bases and V 2 bases, and 5 bases lay outside the gene matches. Germline V gene lookup returns CDR1 MNHNY and CDR2 SVGAGI (reference sequence). The CDR3 spans 14 residues. The CDR3 region has the DNA TGTGCCAGCAGTTACCGACAGGGGGCAGAAGGCTACACCTTC. This encodes CASSYRQGAEGYTF.

The CDR3 region has the DNA TGTGCCAGCTCAGGGGGCGTTGATCAGCCCCAGCATTTT. The encoded protein is CASSGGVDQPQHF. The genes are TRBV18 and TRBJ1-5, with D tentatively TRBD1 (6 bases). The CDR3 length is 13 residues. Germline loops: CDR1 KGHSH, CDR2 LQKENI. Trimming left V 5 bases short and J 5 bases short, with 10 bases between.

The V call is TRBV2, the J call TRBJ2-7, with 8 positions matching TRBD2. CDR3 length: 14 residues. With V trimmed by 7 bases and J by 0 bases, 5 bases remained unmatched. The germline CDR1 and CDR2 sequences are SNHLY and FYNNEI. CDR3 nucleotides: TGTGCCAGCAAGAGCGGGAGCAGCTCCTACGAGCAGTACTTC. Translating it yields CASKSGSSSYEQYF.

This clone showed up just once. V is TRBV18 and J is TRBJ2-3; D is undetermined. The CDR3 totals 14 residues. The V gene's germline CDR1 is KGHSH and CDR2 LQKENI. Deletions cut 6 bases from V and 3 bases from J, with 13 bases between. DNA of the CDR3: TGTGCCAGCTCTTTAAGCCCGGGTACAGATACGCAGTATTTT. Protein sequence: CASSLSPGTDTQYF.